This TCR beta chain was profiled in a study of T cell changes during pregnancy in multiple sclerosis. Sequenced by immunoSEQ multiplex PCR; TCRdb stores in-frame clones only, minus some. Of 50,000 or so clones detected, about 90% appear once; the ten largest clones hold just under 0.5%. The CDR3 spans 14 residues. After removal of 6 bases from V and 3 bases from J, the junction contained 7 bases not matched to a gene. Looked up from germline, CDR1 is ENHRY and CDR2 is SYGVKD. J is TRBJ2-7 and V is TRBV10-3; 8 bases agree with TRBD1. Sequences were derived from CD4+ T cells from peripheral blood mononuclear cells, sampled after pregnancy. This clonotype originated in a female donor in good health, enrolled as a control in a pregnancy study. The CDR3 protein is CAIRGDRSNYEQYF. The CDR3 nucleotides are TGTGCCATCAGGGGGGACAGGAGTAACTACGAGCAGTACTTC.